This T cell receptor (beta chain) was retrieved from a study of identical twins. Overall study results and limits: Insertion counts were lower in abundant cord blood beta clonotypes, a trend that memory repertoires did not show. Its conclusions, products of cross-sectional statistical analysis, did not come from following the same donors.

V gave up 0 bases and J gave up 0 bases, with 12 bases separating them. The length of the CDR3 is 15 residues. Looked up from germline, CDR1 is DFQATT and CDR2 is SNEGSKA (reference sequence). The authors used template switching to add a universal primer site and gave cDNA unique molecular identifiers. TCRdb re-derived calls from the 5' RACE reads in MiXCR, one entry per CDR3 protein. The table shows 650,000 to 800,000 distinct CDR3 sequences, with about 9.4% occurring only once. In regard to this clonotype: Its antigen remains unknown.

The sample was also linked to a second study, of yellow fever vaccine responses in identical twins. This second report adds: The authors reported partly convergent, partly personalized vaccine responses in identical twins.

The sample comprised PBMCs. This clonotype originated in a woman aged 18-30 years in good health. The chain couples TRBV20-1 to TRBJ2-7; possibly TRBD1 for D (6 bases). The CDR3: CSARDSDRASYEQYF. The DNA for the CDR3 is TGCAGTGCTAGAGACTCGGACAGAGCCTCCTACGAGCAGTACTTC.